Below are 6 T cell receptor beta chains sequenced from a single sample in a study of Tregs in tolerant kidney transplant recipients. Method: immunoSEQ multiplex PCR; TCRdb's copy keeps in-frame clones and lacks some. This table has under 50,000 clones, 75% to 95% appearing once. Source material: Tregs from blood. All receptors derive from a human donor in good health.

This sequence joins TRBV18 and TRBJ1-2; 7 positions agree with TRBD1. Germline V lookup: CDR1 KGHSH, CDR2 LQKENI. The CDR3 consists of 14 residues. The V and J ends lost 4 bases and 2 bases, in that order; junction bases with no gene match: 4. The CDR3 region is CASSLRTGNYGYTF. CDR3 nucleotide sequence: TGTGCCAGCTCACTAAGGACAGGAAACTATGGCTACACCTTC. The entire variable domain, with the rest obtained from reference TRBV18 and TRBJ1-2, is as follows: NAGVMQNPRHLVRRRGQEARLRCSPMKGHSHVYWYRQLPEEGLKFMVYLQKENIIDESGMPKERFSAEFPKEGPSILRIQQVVRGDSAAYFCASSLRTGNYGYTFGSGTRLTVV.

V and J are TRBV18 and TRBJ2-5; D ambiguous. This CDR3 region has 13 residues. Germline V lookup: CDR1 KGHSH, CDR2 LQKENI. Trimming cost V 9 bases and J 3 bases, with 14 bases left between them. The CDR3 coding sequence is TGTGCCAGTAAACGTGATCAAAAAGAGACCCAGTACTTC. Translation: CASKRDQKETQYF.

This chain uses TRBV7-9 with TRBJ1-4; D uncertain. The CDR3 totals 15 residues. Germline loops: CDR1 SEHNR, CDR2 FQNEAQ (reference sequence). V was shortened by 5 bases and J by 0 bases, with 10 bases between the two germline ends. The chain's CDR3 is CASSPVYATNEKLFF. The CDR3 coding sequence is TGTGCCAGCAGCCCAGTCTACGCAACTAATGAAAAACTGTTTTTT.

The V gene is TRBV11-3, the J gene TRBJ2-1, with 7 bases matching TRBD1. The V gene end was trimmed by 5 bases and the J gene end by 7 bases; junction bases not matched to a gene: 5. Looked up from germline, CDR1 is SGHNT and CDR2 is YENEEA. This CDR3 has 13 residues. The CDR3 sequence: CASSQGQANEQFF. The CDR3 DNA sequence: TGTGCCAGCAGCCAAGGACAGGCTAATGAGCAGTTCTTC.

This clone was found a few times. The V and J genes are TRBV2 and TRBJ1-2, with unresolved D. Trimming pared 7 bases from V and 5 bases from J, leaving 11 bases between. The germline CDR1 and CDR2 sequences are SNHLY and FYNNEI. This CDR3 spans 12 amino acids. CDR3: CASTQTRYGYTF. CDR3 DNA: TGTGCCAGCACCCAAACAAGATATGGCTACACCTTC.

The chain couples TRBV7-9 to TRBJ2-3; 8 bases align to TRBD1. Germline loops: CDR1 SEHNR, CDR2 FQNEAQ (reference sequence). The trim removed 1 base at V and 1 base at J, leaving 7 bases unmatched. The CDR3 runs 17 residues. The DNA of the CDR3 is TGTGCCAGCAGCTTAGGGTCGGCGGGACAGGGCACAGATACGCAGTATTTT. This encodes CASSLGSAGQGTDTQYF.